This entry is about one TCR beta chain. Its antigen is not identified. The table came from immunoSEQ multiplex PCR; TCRdb's copy has only in-frame clones and leaves some out. Among about 31,000 clones listed, roughly 87% were seen once. This specimen belongs to a study of OX40 agonist ivuxolimab in advanced cancers. Study-level information: Patients' therapy was ivuxolimab, an antibody that acts as an agonist of OX40 (CD134). Patients were treated with intravenous ivuxolimab, dosed at 0.01 to 10 mg/kg and infused every 2 weeks.

General observations from the study: Determination of antigen specificity was not performed for the expanded peripheral T cells.

The germline V gene has CDR1 SGDLS and CDR2 YYNGEE. The CDR3 length is 14 residues. Between the trimmed V and J ends, which lost 0 bases and 5 bases, there was a span of 11 bases. The chain recombines TRBV9 with TRBJ2-5, with a weak D call TRBD1 (5 bases). This clonotype originated in an adult with an advanced solid tumor such as melanoma, head and neck, liver or kidney cancer. The material was CD4+ or CD8+ T cells sorted from blood, obtained in a trial of the OX40 agonist ivuxolimab. CDR3: CASSVEAGSETQYF. The CDR3 DNA reads as TGTGCCAGCAGCGTAGAGGCAGGGTCGGAGACCCAGTACTTC.